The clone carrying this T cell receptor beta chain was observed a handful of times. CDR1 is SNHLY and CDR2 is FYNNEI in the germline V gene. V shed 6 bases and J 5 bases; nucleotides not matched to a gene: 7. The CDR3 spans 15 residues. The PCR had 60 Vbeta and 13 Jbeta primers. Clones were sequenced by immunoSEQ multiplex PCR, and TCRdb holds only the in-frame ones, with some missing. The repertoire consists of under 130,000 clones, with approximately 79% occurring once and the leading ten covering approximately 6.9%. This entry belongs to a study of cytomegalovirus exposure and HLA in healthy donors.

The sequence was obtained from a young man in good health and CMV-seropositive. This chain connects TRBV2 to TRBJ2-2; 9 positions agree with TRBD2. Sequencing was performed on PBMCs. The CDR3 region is CASRPLAGRTGELFF. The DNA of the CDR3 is TGTGCCAGCAGGCCCCTAGCGGGGCGGACCGGGGAGCTGTTTTTT.